A selection of T cell receptor beta chains follows, all from one sample in a study of T-cell reconstitution after alpha-beta-depleted transplantation in children. Using its own MiXCR run on the PCR reads, TCRdb lists one record per CDR3 protein. The sample contains fewer than 450,000 distinct CDR3 sequences, around 15% of which appear only once. The sample in question was PBMCs, mostly from graft donor cells, obtained 360 days after TCRalphabeta/CD19-depleted stem cell transplant. These receptors were taken from a male patient between 2 and 9 years old who had a stem cell transplant for acute lymphoblastic leukemia, so the T cells may come from the graft donor. Each CDR3 is given with its conserved first and last residue. D genes are given only for firm matches. The size of a clone is reported for some rows only, either as once, few or many, or as a class for expanded clones.

d_call	v_call	clone_size	cdr3_length	j_call	cdr3_nt	cdr3_aa
NA	TRBV7-2	NA	13	TRBJ1-1	TGTGCCAGCAGCACCGACCTCCGAGCCCCAGCTTTCTTT	CASSTDLRAPAFF
NA	TRBV7-9	few	13	TRBJ2-7	TGTGCCAGCAGCTTAGTCCACGGCTACGAGCAGTACTTC	CASSLVHGYEQYF
NA	TRBV15	NA	15	TRBJ2-3	TGTGCCACCAGCAGAGATGGTCAGAATGCAGATACGCAGTATTTT	CATSRDGQNADTQYF
TRBD1	TRBV10-3	NA	15	TRBJ2-7	TGTGCCATCAGTGAGGGGACAGGACTAATCGGTGGGCAGTACTTC	CAISEGTGLIGGQYF
TRBD2	TRBV9	NA	17	TRBJ2-2	TGTGCCAGCAGCACACCCCGGCTAGCGGGAGACACCGGGGAGCTGTTTTTT	CASSTPRLAGDTGELFF
NA	TRBV24-1	few	12	TRBJ2-2	TGTGCCACCAGTCACGAAACCGGGGAGCTGTTTTTT	CATSHETGELFF
NA	TRBV7-9	few	15	TRBJ2-2	TGTGCCAGCAGCTTAATGACTGCGCGCACCGGGGAGCTGTTTTTT	CASSLMTARTGELFF
NA	TRBV5-6	NA	15	TRBJ1-4	TGTGCCAGCAGCTTCCTACCCGCAACTAATGAAAAACTGTTTTTT	CASSFLPATNEKLFF
NA	TRBV11-2	once	13	TRBJ2-5	TGTGCCAGCAGACCTGGGGACACGAGGACCCAGTACTTC	CASRPGDTRTQYF
NA	TRBV7-8	few	16	TRBJ2-1	TGTGCCAGCAGCAGATCCGGGACGATCCAGTACAATGAGCAGTTCTTC	CASSRSGTIQYNEQFF
TRBD2	TRBV7-2	NA	17	TRBJ2-1	TGTGCCAGCAGCTTAGGTCCGAGCGGGAGATTGGGCAATGAGCAGTTCTTC	CASSLGPSGRLGNEQFF
NA	TRBV12-3/TRBV12-4	few	13	TRBJ1-4	TGTGCCAGCTCCTACCCGGGATGGGAAAAACTGTTTTTT	CASSYPGWEKLFF
NA	TRBV30	many	16	TRBJ2-1	TGTGCCTGGAGTGTATCAGCGGTCACTTCCTACAATGAGCAGTTCTTC	CAWSVSAVTSYNEQFF
TRBD2	TRBV6-2/TRBV6-3	NA	16	TRBJ2-2	TGTGCCAGCAGTCGACTAGCGGCTTATAACACCGGGGAGCTGTTTTTT	CASSRLAAYNTGELFF
NA	TRBV6-2/TRBV6-3	NA	15	TRBJ2-3	TGTGCCAGCAGTTATGGGACCCCGGGTGCGGATACGCAGTATTTT	CASSYGTPGADTQYF
TRBD1	TRBV11-2	NA	15	TRBJ2-3	TGTGCCAGCAGCTTAGGGACAGGGATCACAGATACGCAGTATTTT	CASSLGTGITDTQYF
TRBD2	TRBV28	few	12	TRBJ2-1	TGTGCCAGCGTAGGACTAGCGGGAGGTCAGTTCTTC	CASVGLAGGQFF
TRBD1	TRBV20-1	few	16	TRBJ1-5	TGCAGTGCTGACAGGGTTACGGGCCTCAGCAATCAGCCCCAGCATTTT	CSADRVTGLSNQPQHF
TRBD2	TRBV24-1	NA	20	TRBJ2-1	TGTGCCACCAGTGCCCTGGGACTAGCGGGAGCGACCTCACGAGGGAATGAGCAGTTCTTC	CATSALGLAGATSRGNEQFF
NA	TRBV2	NA	13	TRBJ2-7	TGTGCCAGCAATGTGGGAGCCTCCTACGAGCAGTACTTC	CASNVGASYEQYF
TRBD1	TRBV6-5	few	15	TRBJ1-5	TGTGCCAGTTCCCGGGACAGCTATAGCAATCAGCCCCAGCATTTT	CASSRDSYSNQPQHF
TRBD1	TRBV29-1	NA	14	TRBJ2-2	TGCAGCGTTTTGGGACAGGGGGCTATCGGGGAGCTGTTTTTT	CSVLGQGAIGELFF
NA	TRBV6-6	few	12	TRBJ2-1	TGTGCCAGCAGTGACGGGCGCCGAATGCAGTTCTTC	CASSDGRRMQFF
TRBD2	TRBV12-3/TRBV12-4	NA	17	TRBJ2-1	TGTGCCAGCAGTTTAGGTGTGGCGGGAGGACCTTACAATGAGCAGTTCTTC	CASSLGVAGGPYNEQFF
NA	TRBV6-5	NA	15	TRBJ1-6	TGTGCCAGCAGTTATGCAGTTGTTAGGAATTCACCCCTCCACTTT	CASSYAVVRNSPLHF
TRBD2	TRBV10-3	NA	14	TRBJ2-5	TGTGCCATCGGCGGCGCGGGAGTATACGAGACCCAGTACTTC	CAIGGAGVYETQYF
NA	TRBV4-1	NA	16	TRBJ2-2	TGCGCCAGCAGCCAAGGAGGAGCGTCTTTGACCGGGGAGCTGTTTTTT	CASSQGGASLTGELFF
TRBD1	TRBV7-3	many	15	TRBJ1-2	TGTGCCAGCAGCTTAGGACAGGGGGCAACTAGAGGCTACACCTTC	CASSLGQGATRGYTF
NA	TRBV7-9	few	14	TRBJ2-7	TGTGCCAGCAGCTTAGCGGGAGGAGTTGGCGAGCAGTACTTC	CASSLAGGVGEQYF
NA	TRBV3-1	few	17	TRBJ2-6	TGTGCCAGCAGCCCTAAAACAGGGAGCTCTGGGGCCAACGTCCTGACTTTC	CASSPKTGSSGANVLTF
NA	TRBV5-1	NA	14	TRBJ2-5	TGCGCCAGCAGCCTGCCCCGAGGCGGGGAGACCCAGTACTTC	CASSLPRGGETQYF
NA	TRBV5-6	NA	16	TRBJ2-2	TGTGCCAGCAGCCCAGACGGGCTTGGGAACACCGGGGAGCTGTTTTTT	CASSPDGLGNTGELFF
NA	TRBV5-6	many	16	TRBJ2-2	TGTGCCAGCAGCTTGCATGGACTAACGAACACCGGGGAGCTGTTTTTT	CASSLHGLTNTGELFF
NA	TRBV2	NA	14	TRBJ2-3	TGTGCCAGCGGAGGCAGGGACAGCACAGATACGCAGTATTTT	CASGGRDSTDTQYF
NA	TRBV27	many	17	TRBJ2-2	TGTGCCAGCAGAGGCTCGGGGTGGGAGTTGAACACCGGGGAGCTGTTTTTT	CASRGSGWELNTGELFF
TRBD1	TRBV12-3/TRBV12-4	NA	15	TRBJ1-2	TGTGCCAGCAGTGCGACCGGGACAGCCAACTATGGCTACACCTTC	CASSATGTANYGYTF
TRBD1	TRBV28	few	15	TRBJ2-7	TGTGCCAGCAGTATCCCGGACAGGGGGAATTACGAGCAGTACTTC	CASSIPDRGNYEQYF
TRBD2	TRBV11-2	few	18	TRBJ2-2	TGTGCCAGCAGTGTCGTTTTATGGCGACTAGCGGGAGATGGGGAGCTGTTTTTT	CASSVVLWRLAGDGELFF
TRBD2	TRBV12-3/TRBV12-4	many	15	TRBJ2-5	TGTGCCAGCAGCCGGACTAGCGGGGCGCAAGAGACCCAGTACTTC	CASSRTSGAQETQYF
TRBD2	TRBV7-2	few	16	TRBJ2-1	TGTGCCAGCAGCCCCGCTCTAGCGGGAGGGGACAATGAGCAGTTCTTC	CASSPALAGGDNEQFF
TRBD1	TRBV6-5	many	17	TRBJ2-7	TGTGCCAGCAGTTACACCACTGGGACAGGGGGCAAATACGAGCAGTACTTC	CASSYTTGTGGKYEQYF
NA	TRBV7-2	few	14	TRBJ2-7	TGTGCCAGCAGCTTGGGGAGGCCCTCCTACGAGCAGTACTTC	CASSLGRPSYEQYF
TRBD1	TRBV5-1	NA	18	TRBJ1-2	TGCGCCAGCAGCTTGTGGGGTGCGGGACAGGGGAATTTCGGTGGCTACACCTTC	CASSLWGAGQGNFGGYTF
NA	TRBV5-1	NA	16	TRBJ2-7	TGCGCCAGCAGCTTTGGTGGACAGAAGATGCACTACGAGCAGTACTTC	CASSFGGQKMHYEQYF
TRBD1	TRBV24-1	many	15	TRBJ2-1	TGTGCCACCAGTGATCCGGGACAGGGGATCAGTGAGCAGTTCTTC	CATSDPGQGISEQFF
NA	TRBV20-1	few	14	TRBJ2-7	TGCAGTGCTAGTCGCCGGGGGTTCCAATACGAGCAGTACTTC	CSASRRGFQYEQYF
TRBD2	TRBV19	medium-sized	15	TRBJ2-3	TGTGCCAGTTCCCAGACTAGCGGGGGCCCAGATACGCAGTATTTT	CASSQTSGGPDTQYF
NA	TRBV12-3/TRBV12-4	NA	14	TRBJ2-7	TGTGCCAGCAGTTTAGTAGGCGGGCGGGTCGAGCAGTACTTC	CASSLVGGRVEQYF
TRBD2	TRBV29-1	NA	14	TRBJ2-3	TGCAGCGTTGGTCTAGCGGGAGGGCCCGATACGCAGTATTTT	CSVGLAGGPDTQYF
NA	TRBV4-2	NA	16	TRBJ1-3	TGTGCCAGCAGCCAAGGAGGACTGGGCTCTGGAAACACCATATATTTT	CASSQGGLGSGNTIYF
TRBD2	TRBV7-8	few	12	TRBJ2-7	TGTGCCAGCAGCGTTACTAGCGGCGAGCAGTACTTC	CASSVTSGEQYF
TRBD2	TRBV4-3	NA	17	TRBJ2-7	TGCGCCAGCAGCCCGCGGTTTGCGAGCGGGAGACCTTACGAGCAGTACTTC	CASSPRFASGRPYEQYF
NA	TRBV28	NA	15	TRBJ1-6	TGTGCCAGCAGTTCCATCCGGACCGCAAATTCACCCCTCCACTTT	CASSSIRTANSPLHF
NA	TRBV29-1	many	13	TRBJ2-1	TGCAGCGTGGGGAGAGGGGGGGGAGATGAGCAGTTCTTC	CSVGRGGGDEQFF
NA	TRBV12-3/TRBV12-4	NA	14	TRBJ1-1	TGTGCCAGCAGCCCCGGACCTCGGAACACTGAAGCTTTCTTT	CASSPGPRNTEAFF
NA	TRBV15	NA	17	TRBJ2-1	TGTGCCACCAGCAGGTCTAGGCCCGGGTCTTCCTACAATGAGCAGTTCTTC	CATSRSRPGSSYNEQFF
TRBD1	TRBV11-2	NA	14	TRBJ1-1	TGTGCCAGCAGCGAATCGGACAGGGACACTGAAGCTTTCTTT	CASSESDRDTEAFF
NA	TRBV7-7	few	15	TRBJ2-5	TGTGCTAGCAGCCAACCGCTCCCCTACCAAGAGACCCAGTACTTC	CASSQPLPYQETQYF
NA	TRBV27	few	15	TRBJ2-7	TGTGCCAGCAGGGCTCAGATGTCCGATACCTACGAGCAGTACTTC	CASRAQMSDTYEQYF